Sequencing of this T cell receptor (beta chain) was carried out in a study of T cells in Graves' hyperthyroidism and ophthalmopathy (dated by TCRdb to about 2019). Regarding the complete study: Peripheral blood samples were taken at initial diagnosis, before any treatment was given. TCR V-J signatures able to tell the groups apart were searched for in a discovery cohort of 95 to 100 patients, of whom 43 had Graves' ophthalmopathy and some 60 had stable Graves' hyperthyroidism. Whether ophthalmopathy could be predicted prospectively was tested in an independent validation cohort made up of roughly 20 hyperthyroidism patients plus 17 patients who later progressed to ophthalmopathy. The 100 or so discovery patients were randomly divided into training and test sets at a 7:3 ratio. Thyroid tissue and blood T-cell repertoires from more than five Graves' hyperthyroidism patients were also compared in the study. Once sampling was done, hyperthyroidism patients were given methimazole at a starting dose of 30 mg daily, whereas ophthalmopathy patients were given high-dose intravenous methylprednisolone. According to the paper, TCR Vbeta CDR3 sequencing was carried out on about 140 peripheral blood samples, which came from 40 to 45 ophthalmopathy, around 75 hyperthyroidism and about 17 progressor patients. Study-wide conclusions, independent of this receptor: Ophthalmopathy was separated from stable hyperthyroidism by a 13 V-J signature model, with 85% to 90% sensitivity and just over 81% specificity obtained in cross-validation and 80%/75% obtained in testing. In validation, progression to ophthalmopathy was predicted by the model with roughly 71% sensitivity and around 75% specificity, a median of approximately 6.5 months before onset. Most expanded thyroid clonotypes (frequency above 0.001) were also found in blood, which suggests that blood repertoires may mirror thyroid immune responses. No statistical method was used to fix the sample size in advance, and group allocation was not hidden from the investigators.

The CDR3 numbers 18 residues from cysteine through phenylalanine. Only the CDR3 portion is preserved as DNA: 54 bases, with reading frame beginning at the first base. Clipping removes 4 bases from V and 3 bases from J, with 12 as the unmatched junction base count. The germline V gene sets CDR1 to SGHTA and CDR2 to FQGNSA. The TCR beta CDR3 regions were amplified from the RNA transcripts. For the first round of RT-PCR on the TCR CDR3, the HTBI primer set was used together with the Qiagen OneStep RT-PCR kit. Libraries were constructed in a second round of multiplex PCR, after which size selection and purification were performed. Libraries were sequenced paired-end with 100 bp reads on an Illumina HiSeq2000. Per the authors' processing: SOAPnuke was used to process the raw data, with reads discarded if the reads contained adapters or uncalled bases, had a mean Phred below 15, or lacked an exact constant-primer or identifier match. COPE v1.2.5 was used to merge high-quality paired reads, and clonotypes were defined as unique nucleotide sequences. Clonotypes were aligned to IMGT TRBV, TRBD and TRBJ reference segments using MiTCR v1.1. The analysis included only V-J combinations with a frequency above 0.0001, which together covered roughly 99% of the repertoires. The TCS score was defined as F50 (clonal expansion) divided by E x V (chaos), with BLOSUM62-based TCRdist calculated between CDR3 peptides within each V-J. Welch's t-statistics and random forest reduced around 520 V-J features to 13, which were used in a naive Bayes classifier (R e1071). TCRdb reran the public reads through fastp at Q25 and MiXCR, keeping productive beta chains. Identical CDR3 proteins give one entry, which carries the most common genes and DNA. V and J calls and clone size were set by TCRdb, not the authors. The table for this sample lists about 380,000 distinct CDR3 sequences; around a sixth of them were counted only once. The ten largest clones take up roughly two fifths of the sample.

Moderately to severely active disease, a Clinical Activity Score of at least 3, a NOSPECS grade of at least 4, and a duration under 3 months were present in ophthalmopathy patients. Any patient with an uncontrolled infection, another autoimmune disease, pregnancy or lactation was excluded. Diagnoses were based on clinical symptoms, serum thyroxine and TRAb, thyroid ultrasound and orbital computed tomography. Ficoll-Paque density gradient centrifugation was used to isolate PBMCs from about 10 ml of fresh peripheral blood. Total RNA was extracted with Trizol reagent, and quality was checked on an Agilent 2100 Bioanalyzer. As to this clonotype: Its antigen remains unidentified. Base qualities are not recorded, but no much larger clone differs from it by a single base.

The rearranged segments are TRBV7-2 and TRBJ2-1; 10 bases in between match TRBD2. What was sequenced was blood. This sequence originates from a man between 18 and 29 years old with Graves' ophthalmopathy. The CDR3 is CASSSVRPGLAIYNEQFF. The bases read TGTGCCAGCAGCTCAGTGAGACCGGGACTAGCGATCTACAATGAGCAGTTCTTC.